This TCR beta chain stems from a study of somatic mutations in cytotoxic T cells in rheumatoid arthritis. Produced via immunoSEQ multiplex PCR; TCRdb's table is partial and in-frame only. The table shows approximately 25,000 clones, with 74% occurring only once. The control group consisted of over 15 healthy blood donors, whose median age was approximately 56 years (range about 20-80) and of whom 55% to 60% were female. The germline CDR1 and CDR2 sequences are SEHNR and FQNEAQ (reference sequence). Trimming at V came to 8 bases and at J to 5 bases, leaving 12 bases not matched to a gene. There are 16 residues in the CDR3.

The receptor comes from a young woman in good health. Input material: CD8+ T cells sorted from blood. The chain joins TRBV7-9 to TRBJ2-5, with TRBD2 identical over 12 bases. The CDR3 sequence is CASSKRTSGIRETQYF. In DNA form, the CDR3 reads TGTGCCAGCTCAAAGCGGACTAGCGGGATTAGGGAGACCCAGTACTTC.